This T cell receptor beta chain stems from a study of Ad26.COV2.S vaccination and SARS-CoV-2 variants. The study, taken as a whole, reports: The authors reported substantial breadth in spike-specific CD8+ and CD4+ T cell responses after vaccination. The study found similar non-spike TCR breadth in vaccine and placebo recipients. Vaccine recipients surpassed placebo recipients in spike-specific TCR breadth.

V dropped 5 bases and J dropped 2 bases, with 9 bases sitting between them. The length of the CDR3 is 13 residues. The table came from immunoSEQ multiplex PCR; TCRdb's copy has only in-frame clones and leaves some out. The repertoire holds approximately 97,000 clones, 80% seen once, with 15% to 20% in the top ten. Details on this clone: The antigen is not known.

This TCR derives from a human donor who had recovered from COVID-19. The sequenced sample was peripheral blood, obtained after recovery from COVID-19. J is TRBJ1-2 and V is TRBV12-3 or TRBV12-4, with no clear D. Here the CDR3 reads CASSPQKNYGYTF. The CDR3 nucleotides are TGTGCCAGCAGTCCTCAGAAGAACTATGGCTACACCTTC.